The 31 T cell receptor beta chains in this list originate from one sample, sequenced in a study of technical replicates of blood from a handful of donors (dated by TCRdb to the late 2010s). Receptors were amplified or captured by the immunoSEQ multiplex PCR assay. Not all clones reach the TCRdb copy of this immuneACCESS table, which keeps in-frame sequences only. Checked studies attribute under half of the gap to unresolved V genes and leave the rest unexplained. For this sample there are 55,000 to 85,000 clones; around 97% appear just once. The ten largest account for under 0.3% of the sample. Sequencing used T cells isolated from PBMCs. These receptors came from a human donor in good health.

This chain connects TRBV10-3 to TRBJ2-7, with 9 bases aligning to TRBD1. Per germline, CDR1 ENHRY and CDR2 SYGVKD. J lost 5 bases, V lost 6 bases, and 8 bases had no gene match. The CDR3 loop spans 14 amino acids. CDR3 DNA: TGTGCCATCAGCCGAACAGGGGGCTCGAACGAGCAGTACTTC. Translated, it gives CAISRTGGSNEQYF.

This clone was recorded only once. The chain is built from TRBV7-9 and TRBJ1-3; tentatively, D is TRBD1 (5 bases). Deletions cut 2 bases from V and 4 bases from J, with 12 bases between. CDR1 is SEHNR, CDR2 FQNEAQ, per germline (reference sequence). The CDR3 has 15 amino acids. The CDR3 DNA follows: TGTGCCAGCAGCTTATCCAGGGCGAACGGAAACACCATATATTTT. This codes for CASSLSRANGNTIYF.

This clone was seen a single time. The genes are TRBV27 and TRBJ2-7, with TRBD2 matching 8 bases. Per the germline V gene, CDR1 is MNHEY and CDR2 is SMNVEV (reference sequence). After removal of 1 base from V and 2 bases from J, the junction contained 4 bases not matched to a gene. There are 15 residues in the CDR3. CDR3 nucleotides: TGTGCCAGCAGTTTATTCAGCGGGAGCCCCTACGAGCAGTACTTC. This codes for CASSLFSGSPYEQYF.

V gene TRBV11-3 combines with J gene TRBJ2-3; 9 bases agree with TRBD2. CDR3 length: 17 residues. The V gene's germline CDR1 is SGHNT and CDR2 YENEEA. J was trimmed by 2 bases and V by 1 base; bases with no gene match: 7. CDR3 nucleotides: TGTGCCAGCAGCTTAGGGTCGCTAGCGGGAAACACAGATACGCAGTATTTT. Amino acid sequence: CASSLGSLAGNTDTQYF.

This clone appeared a single time. This chain uses TRBV4-3 with TRBJ2-5; D might be TRBD1 (6 bases). V lost 0 bases and J lost 5, with 10 bases in between. CDR1 and CDR2 (germline): LGHNA, YSLEER. This CDR3 has 14 residues. The CDR3: CASSQDPRGETQYF. The CDR3 nucleotides are TGCGCCAGCAGCCAAGATCCCAGGGGCGAGACCCAGTACTTC.

The gene calls are TRBV10-3 and TRBJ1-2; 12 nucleotides line up with TRBD1. The junction had 8 bases not matched to a gene; V was cut back by 5 bases and J by 1 base. Germline V gene lookup returns CDR1 ENHRY and CDR2 SYGVKD. This CDR3 contains 17 residues. In nucleotides, the CDR3 is TGTGCCATCAGTCAGGGGACAGGGGGCATGGGTAACTATGGCTACACCTTC. Its protein is CAISQGTGGMGNYGYTF.

The genes are TRBV6-6 and TRBJ2-7; 8 bases are shared with TRBD2. The CDR3 runs 15 residues. Trimming removed 0 bases from V and 1 base from J; junction bases left unmatched: 2. Germline CDR1 and CDR2: MNHNY and SVGAGI (reference sequence). CDR3 region: CASSYSTSGSYEQYF. The CDR3 coding sequence is TGTGCCAGCAGTTACTCAACTAGCGGTTCCTACGAGCAGTACTTC.

The V gene is TRBV18, the J gene TRBJ1-4, with 8 bases fitting TRBD1. The germline V gene has CDR1 KGHSH and CDR2 LQKENI. The V and J ends lost 6 bases and 6 bases, in that order; junction bases with no gene match: 3. This CDR3 spans 13 amino acids. The CDR3 reads CASSEDRDEKLFF. The DNA for the CDR3 is TGTGCCAGCTCCGAGGACAGGGATGAAAAACTGTTTTTT.

CDR3 sequence (DNA): TGTGCCAGCAGTGAATTTGTAGGAGGGAACTATGGCTACACCTTC. Translating it yields CASSEFVGGNYGYTF. The chain couples TRBV25-1 to TRBJ1-2; D is uncertain. The CDR3 totals 15 residues. Trimming pared 1 base from V and 2 bases from J, leaving 11 bases between. CDR1 MGHDK and CDR2 SYGVNS come from the germline V gene.

V usage is TRBV25-1 and J usage is TRBJ2-3; D is ambiguous. Trimming removed 4 bases from V and 1 base from J, with 6 bases in between. Germline V gene data show CDR1 as MGHDK and CDR2 as SYGVNS. This CDR3 is 13 amino acids long. CDR3 region: CASSAQGTDTQYF. The CDR3 DNA sequence: TGTGCCAGCAGTGCCCAGGGCACAGATACGCAGTATTTT.

This rearrangement joins TRBV29-1 to TRBJ1-4; D gene uncertain. The V end was cut by 6 bases, the J end by 0 bases, with 8 bases between. CDR1 and CDR2 from the germline V gene are SQVTM and ANQGSEA. The CDR3 covers 13 residues. The CDR3 DNA reads TGCAGCGTCTTACCGGCAACTAATGAAAAACTGTTTTTT. This codes for CSVLPATNEKLFF.

This chain connects TRBV11-3 to TRBJ2-3; 8 positions agree with TRBD1. The CDR3 is 17 amino acids. The V segment lost 0 bases and the J segment 2 bases; nucleotides outside the gene matches: 7. Per the germline V gene, CDR1 is SGHNT and CDR2 is YENEEA. CDR3 sequence: CASSLDRGPSATDTQYF. For the CDR3, the DNA is TGTGCCAGCAGCTTAGACAGGGGGCCTAGCGCCACAGATACGCAGTATTTT.

The rearrangement joins TRBV30 to TRBJ1-1, with 11 positions matching TRBD1. V shed 2 bases and J 1 base; nucleotides not matched to a gene: 12. The CDR3 sequence is 18 residues long. Per germline, CDR1 GTSNPN and CDR2 SVGIG (reference sequence). The CDR3 nucleotides are TGTGCCTGGAGTCTTTACCGGGACAGGGGGGAAGGGAACACTGAAGCTTTCTTT. This sequence encodes CAWSLYRDRGEGNTEAFF.

This clone appeared a single time. This chain joins TRBV6-1 and TRBJ1-1; D is unclear. In germline, CDR1 is MNHNS, CDR2 SASEGT. V was pared by 8 bases and J by 11 bases, with 21 bases between. The CDR3 consists of 13 residues. The CDR3 DNA sequence: TGTGCCAGCGTTATGTTGGGCCCCGGAGGGGCTTTCTTT. This translates into CASVMLGPGGAFF.

The rearrangement uses TRBV12-5 and TRBJ1-5; D may be TRBD1 (5 bases). V shed 0 bases and J shed 4 bases, with 13 bases lying between them. The CDR3 runs 16 residues. Looked up from germline, CDR1 is LGHNT and CDR2 is FRNRAP. For the CDR3, the DNA is TGTGCTAGTGGTTTGGTAAGTACGGGGGATAATCAGCCCCAGCATTTT. Its protein product is CASGLVSTGDNQPQHF. The entire variable domain, with the rest obtained from reference TRBV12-5 and TRBJ1-5, is as follows: DARVTQTPRHKVTEMGQEVTMRCQPILGHNTVFWYRQTMMQGLELLAYFRNRAPLDDSGMPKDRFSAEMPDATLATLKIQPSEPRDSAVYFCASGLVSTGDNQPQHFGDGTRLSIL.

The chain is built from TRBV29-1 and TRBJ2-1; D is perhaps TRBD1 (6 bases). V was clipped by 3 bases and J by 6 bases, with 12 bases between them. The length of the CDR3 is 13 residues. Germline assignment: CDR1 SQVTM and CDR2 ANQGSEA. The CDR3 sequence is CSVDDLGGNEQFF. In nucleotides, the CDR3 is TGCAGCGTTGATGATCTAGGGGGCAATGAGCAGTTCTTC.

CDR3 DNA sequence: TGCGCCAGCAGTCAGGAACTAGTTTATTACGAGCAGTACTTC. This gives the protein CASSQELVYYEQYF. The rearrangement links TRBV5-1 to TRBJ2-7, with D tentatively TRBD2 (5 bases). The V end was cut by 5 bases, the J end by 4 bases, with 16 bases between. Germline CDR1 is SGHRS and CDR2 is YFSETQ. CDR3 length equals 14 residues.

The gene calls are TRBV7-9 and TRBJ1-1; 8 bases agree with TRBD1. Germline lookup yields CDR1 SEHNR and CDR2 FQNEAQ (reference sequence). The CDR3 covers 14 residues. V was pared by 3 bases and J by 5 bases, with 5 bases of the junction left unmatched. The CDR3 DNA is TGTGCCAGCAGCTTTGGACAGGGAATAACTGAAGCTTTCTTT. Translation gives CASSFGQGITEAFF.

The chain carries TRBV5-1 and TRBJ1-2; D is unresolved. The CDR3 loop spans 12 amino acids. With 0 bases removed from V and 4 bases from J, the gap between germline ends came to 4 bases. Germline CDR1 SGHRS, CDR2 YFSETQ. The CDR3 nucleotides read TGCGCCAGCAGCTTGGGCGCCTATGGCTACACCTTC. As protein: CASSLGAYGYTF. The entire variable domain, with the rest obtained from reference TRBV5-1 and TRBJ1-2, is as follows: KAGVTQTPRYLIKTRGQQVTLSCSPISGHRSVSWYQQTPGQGLQFLFEYFSETQRNKGNFPGRFSGRQFSNSRSEMNVSTLELGDSALYLCASSLGAYGYTFGSGTRLTVV.

The gene calls are TRBV6-1 and TRBJ1-5; D uncertain. Trimming left V 9 bases short and J 3 bases short, with 12 bases between. CDR3 length: 13 amino acids. The germline CDR1 and CDR2 sequences are MNHNS and SASEGT. CDR3 nucleotides: TGTGCCAGTTCACGGAGTATCAATCAGCCCCAGCATTTT. This encodes CASSRSINQPQHF.

The chain uses TRBV7-9 and TRBJ1-3; D might be TRBD1 (6 bases). The V gene's germline CDR1 is SEHNR and CDR2 FQNEAQ (reference sequence). The CDR3 is 15 amino acids. Between the trimmed V and J ends, which lost 3 bases and 2 bases, there was a span of 11 bases. CDR3 bases: TGTGCCAGCAGCTTTGGGGACAATACTGGAAACACCATATATTTT. Protein sequence: CASSFGDNTGNTIYF.

The CDR3 DNA reads TGTGCCAGCAGCCCTCCGTTGGGGGGAGAGACCCAGTACTTC. Protein: CASSPPLGGETQYF. The chain joins TRBV5-4 to TRBJ2-5; D may be TRBD2 (6 bases). V was cut by 4 bases and J by 4 bases, with 14 bases left in between. CDR3 size: 14 residues. Per the germline V gene, CDR1 is SGHNT and CDR2 is YYREEE (reference sequence). Filled out from reference TRBV5-4 and TRBJ2-5, the complete variable domain reads ETGVTQSPTHLIKTRGQQVTLRCSSQSGHNTVSWYQQALGQGPQFIFQYYREEENGRGNFPPRFSGLQFPNYSSELNVNALELDDSALYLCASSPPLGGETQYFGPGTRLLVL.

This chain's CDR3 is CAWSVRVNEQFF. The DNA for the CDR3 is TGTGCCTGGAGTGTACGCGTAAACGAGCAGTTCTTC. V gene TRBV30 combines with J gene TRBJ2-1; no clear D. Trimming took 0 bases from V and 10 from J, leaving 10 bases between them. This CDR3 is 12 amino acids long. Germline lookup yields CDR1 GTSNPN and CDR2 SVGIG (reference sequence).

The gene calls are TRBV10-1 and TRBJ2-2; D gene ambiguous. In germline, CDR1 is WNHNN, CDR2 SYGVQD (reference sequence). The V gene lost 5 bases and the J gene lost 6 bases, with 7 bases spanning the gap. The length of the CDR3 is 12 residues. The CDR3 reads CASSRGAGELFF. Written as DNA, the CDR3 is TGCGCCAGCAGTCGAGGCGCCGGGGAGCTGTTTTTT.

The chain couples TRBV10-3 to TRBJ2-2; weak D call: TRBD2 (6 bases). Germline V gene data show CDR1 as ENHRY and CDR2 as SYGVKD. Trimming stripped 10 bases from V and 2 bases from J, with 14 bases between. This CDR3 is 14 amino acids long. The CDR3 sequence is CATTGTVNTGELFF. The CDR3 DNA sequence: TGTGCCACCACCGGGACTGTTAACACCGGGGAGCTGTTTTTT.

The chain combines TRBV4-3 with TRBJ2-7; the D gene is possibly TRBD1 (6 bases). With 0 bases removed from V and 4 bases from J, the gap between germline ends came to 13 bases. The V gene's germline CDR1 is LGHNA and CDR2 YSLEER. This CDR3 region has 15 residues. The CDR3 nucleotides read TGCGCCAGCAGCCAAGATATTGGACAGAATTACGAGCAGTACTTC. It encodes CASSQDIGQNYEQYF.

The chain links TRBV4-1 to TRBJ2-7; D not certain. Germline CDR1 and CDR2: MGHRA and YSYEKL. The V gene lost 1 base and the J gene lost 4 bases, with 14 bases spanning the gap. CDR3 size: 15 residues. The CDR3 region is CASSQGALNAYEQYF. Written as DNA, the CDR3 is TGCGCCAGCAGCCAAGGAGCTCTTAACGCATACGAGCAGTACTTC.

This chain links TRBV7-2 with TRBJ2-5, with D possibly TRBD2 on 7 matching bases. The CDR3 runs 15 residues. Looked up from germline, CDR1 is SGHTA and CDR2 is FQGNSA. Trimming shortened V by 5 bases and J by 5 bases, and 18 bases separated the two germline ends. CDR3 in amino acids: CASSLNLGGVETQYF. For the CDR3, the DNA is TGTGCCAGCAGCCTAAATCTAGGGGGGGTGGAGACCCAGTACTTC.

CDR3 in amino acids: CASSLSFLAGHEQFF. In nucleotides, the CDR3 is TGTGCCAGCAGCCTATCCTTCTTAGCGGGTCATGAGCAGTTCTTC. The V call is TRBV11-3, the J call TRBJ2-1, with TRBD2 matching 7 bases. The CDR3 spans 15 residues. Trimming took 5 bases from V and 8 from J; bases not matched to a gene: 12. In germline, CDR1 is SGHNT, CDR2 YENEEA.

The CDR3 DNA sequence: TGTGCCAGTAGTTTAACAAGCAATCAGCCCCAGCATTTT. Encoded protein: CASSLTSNQPQHF. The V gene is TRBV19, the J gene TRBJ1-5; D unclear. Trimming left V 5 bases short and J 1 base short, with 6 bases between. From germline, CDR1 is LNHDA and CDR2 SQIVND (reference sequence). The CDR3 sequence is 13 residues long.

The chain combines TRBV27 with TRBJ1-1; D possibly corresponds to TRBD1 (5 bases). V lost 6 bases and J lost 1, with 18 bases in between. CDR1 is MNHEY, CDR2 SMNVEV, per germline (reference sequence). The CDR3 has 16 amino acids. In DNA, the CDR3 is TGTGCCAGCAGAAGGTTGAGACAGAGCTCGAACACTGAAGCTTTCTTT. Translation gives CASRRLRQSSNTEAFF.